This T cell receptor (beta chain) was found in a study of T cells in tuberculosis (dated by TCRdb to 2016 to 2019). Describing the broader study: In the study, CD1B tetramers and high-throughput TCR immunosequencing were combined to characterize T cells specific for the mycobacterial lipid antigen glucose monomycolate (GMM). In a South African clinical cohort, IGRA-negative adolescents, IGRA-positive adolescents with latent tuberculosis and adults with active tuberculosis were compared, with 9 to 10 people in each group. Overall study outcomes, separate from this receptor: Compared with IGRA-negative controls, TCR-alpha repertoires from active tuberculosis had smaller mean NN-distances to GMM-specific TCRs, which suggests that these TCRs underwent clonal expansion. Using GEM motif frequencies, a classifier achieved around 70% accuracy, whereas a classifier built on the diverse GMM-specific repertoire got to approximately 88% accuracy (AUROC 0.90). Clinical samples were selected based on the availability of cryopreserved specimens, with adults included as active tuberculosis cases and adolescents included as controls. Shorter CDR3-alpha lengths in active tuberculosis patients partly drove the smaller NN-distances, and the TCR-beta difference was not statistically significant.

At study entry, a tuberculin skin test and the QuantiFERON-TB GOLD In-Tube IGRA were used to screen adolescents for latent tuberculosis infection. Immunosequencing of unsorted cryopreserved PBMC covered, on average, around 99,000 T cells per clinical donor. Eleven high schools in the Worcester region of the Western Cape, South Africa, served as enrollment sites for adolescents aged 12 to 18 years. Roughly ten M. tuberculosis-infected adolescents and around ten uninfected adolescents were selected, with the two groups matched for age and sex. Adolescent PBMC were isolated from freshly drawn heparinized blood by density centrifugation and cryopreserved. TCR libraries were generated with the immunoSEQ multiplex PCR assay, using TCR-beta and/or TCR-alpha/delta assays for each sample. The amplified TCR libraries were sequenced using the Illumina high-throughput platform. As for the authors' bioinformatics: Clustering and dimensionality reduction were performed using pairwise TCRdist distances among GMM-specific receptors from ex vivo sorted or in vitro expanded T cells. Each clinical repertoire was scored by mean NN-distance, the average TCRdist to the nearest 10% of tetramer-positive reference sequences. GEM TCR motif frequency was computed as the fraction of unique TCRs matching known GEM sequences by V/J usage and CDR3 length. Active tuberculosis was classified by linear discriminant analysis with leave-one-out cross-validation, implemented in scikit-learn. TCRdb provides this immuneACCESS table in a form limited to in-frame rearrangements. Some clones are lacking; in checked studies, under half of them reflect an unresolved V gene, and why the rest are absent is not known. For V, J and clone size, that table is used; D and trimming come from the DNA. Present in this sample are roughly 40,000 clones, approximately 95% of which were seen just once. In total, the top ten clones hold 3.6% of the sample.

Trimming takes 4 bases off V and 6 bases off J; junction bases not matched to a gene: 5. From the germline V gene, CDR1 is SGHRS and CDR2 is YFSETQ. The CDR3 spans 13 residues, from the cysteine through the phenylalanine. This entry keeps only the CDR3 DNA: 39 bases, framed from base 1. Comment on this clone: Its antigen specificity is not known. No clone much larger than this one lies a single base away; base qualities are absent.

The sequence came from a donor aged 10 to 29 with latent tuberculosis or without tuberculosis infection. The rearranged segments are TRBV5-1 and TRBJ1-2, with 8 junctional bases fitting TRBD1. The sequenced sample consisted of PBMCs. The CDR3 has the sequence CASSKDRVDGYTF. The DNA sequence is TGCGCCAGCAGCAAGGACAGGGTTGATGGCTACACCTTC.